Following are 6 T cell receptor beta chains from one sample sequenced in a study of shared clonotypes between healthy human individuals. The data were produced by immunoSEQ multiplex PCR, yet TCRdb's version contains in-frame clones alone and is incomplete. The table lists 2 million to 2.5 million clones, approximately 94% of them singletons. The specimen was naive CD4+ T cells sorted from blood. Described subset: CD45RA+ positively selected. The source is a man aged 18 to 30 in good health.

The chain uses TRBV10-3 and TRBJ2-3; unclear D gene. This CDR3 has 13 residues. Deletions cut 3 bases from V and 4 bases from J, with 8 bases between. Per germline, CDR1 ENHRY and CDR2 SYGVKD. CDR3 coding DNA: TGTGCCATCAGTGATGGTTTTTCAGATACGCAGTATTTT. It translates to CAISDGFSDTQYF.

Here the CDR3 reads CASSFPGQGGNQPQHF. As DNA, the CDR3 is TGCGCCAGCAGTTTCCCCGGACAGGGAGGCAATCAGCCCCAGCATTTT. The chain links TRBV23-1 to TRBJ1-5, with 8 bases that match TRBD1. TRBV23-1 is designated an ORF whose function remains uncertain. The CDR3 loop spans 16 amino acids. The junction had 8 bases not matched to a gene; V was cut back by 5 bases and J by 2 bases.

The V and J genes are TRBV21-1 and TRBJ2-7; TRBD1, the D gene given by the table, was not confirmed from the DNA. TRBV21-1 is a pseudogene. This CDR3 has 15 residues. Written as DNA, the CDR3 is TGTGCCAGCAGCAAAGGCCGGGGACAGGGATACGAGCAGTACTTC. Translating it yields CASSKGRGQGYEQYF.

The chain recombines TRBV2 with TRBJ1-5, with D maybe TRBD1 (5 bases). Germline assignment: CDR1 SNHLY and CDR2 FYNNEI. The V gene lost 9 bases and the J gene lost 2 bases, with 17 bases spanning the gap. The CDR3 loop spans 15 amino acids. This chain's CDR3 is CASGGGSGGNQPQHF. CDR3 bases: TGTGCCAGTGGCGGGGGGTCTGGGGGCAATCAGCCCCAGCATTTT.

The J gene is TRBJ1-3, the V gene TRBV11-2; D is unclear. The V end was cut by 0 bases, the J end by 1 base, with 7 bases between. The CDR3 has 15 residues. The germline CDR1 and CDR2 sequences are SGHAT and FQNNGV. The CDR3 bases are TGTGCCAGCAGCTTAGATCAGTTTTCTGGAAACACCATATATTTT. The encoded protein is CASSLDQFSGNTIYF.

The chain couples TRBV6-5 to TRBJ1-2; D uncertain. Germline V CDR1 and CDR2: MNHEY, SVGAGI. This CDR3 contains 13 residues. V lost 2 bases, J lost 3 bases, and 7 bases lay in between. The chain's CDR3 is CASSYQSHYGYTF. In nucleotides, the CDR3 is TGTGCCAGCAGTTACCAGAGTCACTATGGCTACACCTTC.